These 29 T cell receptor beta chains share one sample of origin, sequenced in a study of regulatory T cells in long-lasting Graves disease. Specified time point: persistent/refractory GD, antithyroid drugs over 5 years with positive TRAb. The authors made the TCR library using RNA they extracted from PBMCs. Arm-PCR of CDR3 regions and iRepertoire HTBI primers were used to build TCR beta libraries. MiXCR, applied by TCRdb to the multiplex PCR reads, yields one record per CDR3 protein. The sample shows roughly 500,000 distinct CDR3 sequences, roughly 21% of them seen only once. The material sequenced was peripheral blood mononuclear cells (PBMCs), taken when the disease was refractory, from a patient treated with antithyroid drugs. The receptors shown here come from a female donor with Graves disease.

CDR3 nucleotide sequence: TGTGCCAGCAGTTCACTAGCGGGTGCTCAAGAGACCCAGTACTTC. It is translated as CASSSLAGAQETQYF. This chain uses TRBV6-5 with TRBJ2-5; 9 bases agree with TRBD2. V was clipped by 4 bases and J by 2 bases; unmatched bases: 5. The CDR3 is 15 amino acids. Germline CDR1 is MNHEY and CDR2 is SVGAGI.

The chain employs TRBV12-3 or TRBV12-4 and TRBJ2-3; D unclear. V gave up 8 bases and J gave up 2 bases, with 8 bases separating them. This CDR3 region has 12 residues. The DNA for the CDR3 is TGTGCCAGCTCACGGTACACAGATACGCAGTATTTT. Amino acids: CASSRYTDTQYF.

This clonotype came up many times. The rearrangement links TRBV15 to TRBJ1-1; a weak D match, TRBD1 (5 bases). CDR3 length equals 14 residues. Trimming removed 0 bases from V and 10 bases from J, with 15 bases in between. Germline values: CDR1 LNHNV, CDR2 YYDKDF (reference sequence). The DNA for the CDR3 is TGTGCCACCAGCAGAGATCGGGGCAGTACAGTAGCTTTCTTT. It is translated as CATSRDRGSTVAFF.

The chain links TRBV18 to TRBJ1-2; D remains unclear. Germline CDR1 is KGHSH and CDR2 is LQKENI. The CDR3 consists of 13 residues. Trimming stripped 3 bases from V and 6 bases from J, with 11 bases between. This chain's CDR3 is CASSPWQRDGYTF. In nucleotides, the CDR3 is TGTGCCAGCTCACCGTGGCAGCGGGATGGCTACACCTTC.

The V call is TRBV7-2, the J call TRBJ2-1; 7 bases line up with TRBD2. The CDR3 is made up of 15 amino acids. Trimming cost V 1 base and J 9 bases; bases outside gene matches: 9. CDR1 is SGHTA, CDR2 FQGNSA, per germline. The CDR3 DNA reads TGTGCCAGCAGCTTAGATCAGGGACTACTGCTTGAGCAGTTCTTC. Translating it yields CASSLDQGLLLEQFF.

This clonotype was picked up many times. V gene TRBV13 combines with J gene TRBJ1-6; D remains unclear. Trimming left V 1 base short and J 4 bases short, with 11 bases between. The CDR3 runs to 16 residues. In germline, CDR1 is PRHDT, CDR2 FYEKMQ (reference sequence). The CDR3 nucleotides read TGTGCCAGCAGCTTAGTCACCGAACTTTATAATTCACCCCTCCACTTT. It yields the protein CASSLVTELYNSPLHF.

The chain combines TRBV13 with TRBJ1-1, with D hard to call. The CDR3 is 13 amino acids. Trimming left V 0 bases short and J 7 bases short, with 9 bases between. Per the germline V gene, CDR1 is PRHDT and CDR2 is FYEKMQ (reference sequence). CDR3: CASSLGQNDEAFF. For the CDR3, the DNA is TGTGCCAGCAGCTTAGGACAGAACGATGAAGCTTTCTTT.

This clonotype was counted many times. The gene calls are TRBV12-3 or TRBV12-4 and TRBJ1-5; TRBD1 is a possible D gene (5 bases). The V gene lost 4 bases and the J gene lost 2 bases, with 6 bases spanning the gap. This CDR3 has 13 amino acids. The CDR3: CASSWGGNQPQHF. The CDR3 region has the DNA TGTGCCAGCAGTTGGGGGGGCAATCAGCCCCAGCATTTT.

The chain couples TRBV12-3 or TRBV12-4 to TRBJ1-4; tentative D call: TRBD1 (6 bases). The CDR3 has 13 residues. Trimming took 6 bases from V and 4 from J, leaving 9 bases between them. The CDR3 DNA reads TGTGCCAGCAGGCGACAGGTTAATGAAAAACTGTTTTTT. This codes for CASRRQVNEKLFF.

This rearrangement joins TRBV28 to TRBJ1-1; 8 bases match TRBD1. CDR1 is MDHEN and CDR2 is SYDVKM in the germline V gene. The V gene end was trimmed by 4 bases and the J gene end by 5 bases; junction bases not matched to a gene: 9. The CDR3 has 15 residues. The CDR3 here is CASSYELTGDTEAFF. In DNA, the CDR3 is TGTGCCAGCAGTTATGAACTGACAGGGGATACTGAAGCTTTCTTT.

This clonotype appeared a few times. The V gene is TRBV27, the J gene TRBJ2-2; the D gene is possibly TRBD1 (6 bases). V lost 5 bases, J lost 0 bases, and 22 bases lay in between. The CDR3 totals 19 residues. In germline, CDR1 is MNHEY, CDR2 SMNVEV (reference sequence). CDR3 nucleotides: TGTGCCAGCAGTCCACTACAGGGTCTCCTCCGACCGAACACCGGGGAGCTGTTTTTT. Its translation: CASSPLQGLLRPNTGELFF.

The rearrangement uses TRBV19 and TRBJ1-5; a possible D gene is TRBD1 (6 bases). The CDR3 has 17 residues. CDR1 is LNHDA and CDR2 is SQIVND in the germline V gene (reference sequence). V lost 5 bases, J lost 0 bases, and 17 bases lay in between. The CDR3 loop reads CASSPKTGPDSNQPQHF. CDR3 DNA: TGTGCCAGTAGTCCAAAGACAGGTCCAGATAGCAATCAGCCCCAGCATTTT.

To note about this clonotype: One junction end disagrees with the germline gene, perhaps due to a read error. The chain recombines TRBV6-2 or TRBV6-3 with TRBJ2-2; 9 bases fit TRBD2. The CDR3 runs 15 residues. CDR1 and CDR2 (germline): MNHEY, SVGEGT. The CDR3 sequence: CASSYPGLAHGELLF. The CDR3, as DNA: TGTGCCAGCAGTTATCCGGGACTAGCACACGGGGAGCTGCTTTTT.

The CDR3 loop reads CASSLGRGDAGRTF. The DNA of the CDR3 is TGTGCCAGCAGCTTGGGAAGGGGGGACGCAGGTCGGACCTTC. The chain combines TRBV5-6 with TRBJ1-2; perhaps TRBD1 as D (6 bases). V was trimmed by 0 bases and J by 14 bases, leaving 20 bases between them. The germline V gene encodes CDR1 SGHDT and CDR2 YYEEEE. The CDR3 has 14 amino acids.

V gene TRBV7-9 combines with J gene TRBJ2-6; 10 nucleotides match TRBD1. The CDR3 is 16 residues long. V lost 8 bases and J lost 1; bases outside the gene matches: 5. CDR1 SEHNR and CDR2 FQNEAQ come from the germline V gene (reference sequence). CDR3 DNA: TGTGCCAGCGGGGGACAGGGGATTTCTGGGGCCAACGTCCTGACTTTC. It specifies CASGGQGISGANVLTF. Combining the CDR3 with reference TRBV7-9 and TRBJ2-6 gives the whole variable domain DTGVSQNPRHKITKRGQNVTFRCDPISEHNRLYWYRQTLGQGPEFLTYFQNEAQLEKSRLLSDRFSAERPKGSFSTLEIQRTEQGDSAMYLCASGGQGISGANVLTFGAGSRLTVL.

This sequence joins TRBV20-1 and TRBJ2-7; the match to TRBD1 covers 7 bases. CDR3 length: 12 residues. Germline loops: CDR1 DFQATT, CDR2 SNEGSKA (reference sequence). J lost 3 bases, V lost 5 bases, and 4 bases had no gene match. As DNA, the CDR3 is TGCAGTGCTGGGACAGAAGTCTACGAGCAGTACTTC. Protein: CSAGTEVYEQYF.

This clonotype was found many times. The gene calls are TRBV20-1 and TRBJ2-7; 10 nucleotides agree with TRBD1. The CDR3 length is 15 residues. Germline V gene lookup returns CDR1 DFQATT and CDR2 SNEGSKA (reference sequence). Trimming at V came to 6 bases and at J to 5 bases, leaving 13 bases not matched to a gene. This CDR3 reads CSATREGQGNDEQYF. The CDR3 DNA reads TGCAGTGCGACTCGTGAGGGACAGGGGAACGACGAGCAGTACTTC.

The CDR3 here is CASSDKTGRSGNTIYF. DNA of the CDR3: TGTGCCAGCAGCGACAAGACAGGACGCTCTGGAAACACCATATATTTT. This chain links TRBV7-8 with TRBJ1-3; the D gene is possibly TRBD1 (6 bases). Germline CDR1 SGHVS, CDR2 FQNEAQ. Trimming left V 5 bases short and J 0 bases short, with 14 bases between. This CDR3 comprises 16 residues.

In regard to this clonotype: This may stem from a read error, because a much larger clone lies one nucleotide away. The genes are TRBV7-9 and TRBJ1-1, with D uncertain. Germline V lookup: CDR1 SEHNR, CDR2 FQNEAQ (reference sequence). V shed 5 bases and J shed 6 bases, with 10 bases lying between them. The CDR3 contains 12 residues. This chain's CDR3 is CASSRLGAEAFF. The CDR3 DNA is TGTGCCAGCAGCAGACTCGGGGCTGAAGCTTTCTTT.

This clonotype was seen repeatedly, ten times or more. The chain uses TRBV7-9 and TRBJ1-1; 8 bases match TRBD1. The CDR3 sequence is 13 residues long. CDR1 SEHNR and CDR2 FQNEAQ come from the germline V gene (reference sequence). With 8 bases clipped from V and 0 bases from J, the junction kept 2 bases outside the gene matches. CDR3 nucleotide sequence: TGTGCCAGCGGACAGGGTATGAACACTGAAGCTTTCTTT. Translating gives CASGQGMNTEAFF.

This clonotype was found a few times. A far larger clone is off by one base, so a read error is likely. The chain carries TRBV15 and TRBJ2-7, with D tentatively TRBD1 (5 bases). The CDR3 is 17 amino acids. CDR1 LNHNV and CDR2 YYDKDF come from the germline V gene (reference sequence). V was clipped by 10 bases and J by 0 bases, with 25 bases between them. CDR3 protein: CASSSWGDGRGSYEQYF. In nucleotides, the CDR3 is TGTGCCAGCAGTTCTTGGGGCGACGGTCGTGGCTCCTACGAGCAGTACTTC.

J is TRBJ2-7 and V is TRBV29-1; D is unresolved. Germline V lookup: CDR1 SQVTM, CDR2 ANQGSEA. V dropped 5 bases and J dropped 0 bases, with 14 bases sitting between them. CDR3 length equals 14 residues. CDR3 in amino acids: CSVIPFDHSYEQYF. The CDR3 nucleotides read TGCAGCGTTATTCCCTTCGACCACTCCTACGAGCAGTACTTC.

This clonotype has ten or more counts. The chain links TRBV28 to TRBJ2-7; D gene unclear. The CDR3 is 14 amino acids. The germline V gene encodes CDR1 MDHEN and CDR2 SYDVKM. Trimming stripped 5 bases from V and 1 base from J, with 12 bases between. The CDR3 bases are TGTGCCAGCAGTAGCCTCCCTAGGTCCTACGAGCAGTACTTC. It is translated as CASSSLPRSYEQYF.

This clonotype occurred once. The gene calls are TRBV7-9 and TRBJ2-3; TRBD2 matches at 11 bases. J lost 7 bases, V lost 5 bases, and 20 bases had no gene match. The germline V gene has CDR1 SEHNR and CDR2 FQNEAQ (reference sequence). CDR3 length: 19 amino acids. CDR3 region: CASSGGPRLAGNMAYTQYF. CDR3 bases: TGTGCCAGCAGCGGAGGCCCTCGACTAGCGGGAAATATGGCGTATACGCAGTATTTT. Based on the CDR3 plus reference TRBV7-9 and TRBJ2-3, the full variable domain is DTGVSQNPRHKITKRGQNVTFRCDPISEHNRLYWYRQTLGQGPEFLTYFQNEAQLEKSRLLSDRFSAERPKGSFSTLEIQRTEQGDSAMYLCASSGGPRLAGNMAYTQYFGPGTRLTVL.

This clonotype was seen a single time. Just one base apart from a much larger clone, this may be a read error. V and J are TRBV6-2 or TRBV6-3 and TRBJ1-2; maybe TRBD1 (5 bases). CDR1 and CDR2 (germline): MNHEY, SVGEGT. This CDR3 comprises 15 residues. V lost 4 bases and J lost 0, with 12 bases in between. The chain's CDR3 is CASSSPGAANYGYTF. CDR3 sequence (DNA): TGTGCCAGCAGTTCCCCCGGGGCAGCTAACTATGGCTACACCTTC.

This clonotype has more than one count but fewer than ten. V and J are TRBV28 and TRBJ1-6; D is unclear. Germline values: CDR1 MDHEN, CDR2 SYDVKM. The CDR3 contains 13 residues. CDR3: CGTRDIFNSPLHF. CDR3 nucleotides: TGTGGCACCAGAGACATTTTTAATTCACCCCTCCACTTT.

In its sample, this clonotype was seen many times. V is TRBV10-3 and J is TRBJ1-2; 11 nucleotides agree with TRBD1. The V segment lost 6 bases and the J segment 3 bases; nucleotides outside the gene matches: 3. The germline gives CDR1 ENHRY, CDR2 SYGVKD. The CDR3 totals 14 residues. Here the CDR3 reads CAISWGQGDYGYTF. As DNA, the CDR3 is TGTGCCATCAGCTGGGGACAGGGGGACTATGGCTACACCTTC.

At least ten counts were recorded for this clonotype. The chain has TRBV28 and TRBJ1-1, with D perhaps TRBD1 (6 bases). Germline values: CDR1 MDHEN, CDR2 SYDVKM. This CDR3 contains 14 residues. V was trimmed by 3 bases and J by 5 bases, leaving 13 bases between them. CDR3 nucleotide sequence: TGTGCCAGCAGTTTTCTGGGGGCGAGGACTGAAGCTTTCTTT. This encodes CASSFLGARTEAFF.

This clonotype appeared many times. The chain is built from TRBV28 and TRBJ2-7; D unresolved. V gave up 6 bases and J gave up 4 bases, with 10 bases separating them. The CDR3 is 12 amino acids. Per the germline V gene, CDR1 is MDHEN and CDR2 is SYDVKM. Here the CDR3 reads CASRTESYEQYF. For the CDR3, the DNA is TGTGCCAGCAGGACTGAGTCTTACGAGCAGTACTTC.